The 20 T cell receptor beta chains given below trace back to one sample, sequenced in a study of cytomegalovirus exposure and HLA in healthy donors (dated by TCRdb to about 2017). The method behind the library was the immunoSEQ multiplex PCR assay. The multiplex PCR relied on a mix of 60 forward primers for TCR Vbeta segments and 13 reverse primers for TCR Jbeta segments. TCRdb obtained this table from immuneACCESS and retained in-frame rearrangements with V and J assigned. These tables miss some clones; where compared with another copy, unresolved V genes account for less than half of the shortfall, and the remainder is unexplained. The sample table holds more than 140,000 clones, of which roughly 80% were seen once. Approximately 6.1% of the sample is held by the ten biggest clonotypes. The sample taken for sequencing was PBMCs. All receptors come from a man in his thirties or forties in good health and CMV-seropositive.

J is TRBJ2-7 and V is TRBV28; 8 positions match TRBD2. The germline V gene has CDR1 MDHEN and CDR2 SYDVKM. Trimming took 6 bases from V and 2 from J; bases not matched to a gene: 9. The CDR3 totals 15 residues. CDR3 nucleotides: TGTGCCAGCAGCCCCCCTACTAGCGGCGCCTACGAGCAGTACTTC. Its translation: CASSPPTSGAYEQYF.

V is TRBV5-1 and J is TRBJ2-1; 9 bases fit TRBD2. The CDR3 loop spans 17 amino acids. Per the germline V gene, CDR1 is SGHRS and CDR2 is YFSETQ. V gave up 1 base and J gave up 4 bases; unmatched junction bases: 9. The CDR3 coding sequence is TGCGCCAGCAGCTTGAGGGCGGGAGGGCGGGGATACAATGAGCAGTTCTTC. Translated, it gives CASSLRAGGRGYNEQFF.

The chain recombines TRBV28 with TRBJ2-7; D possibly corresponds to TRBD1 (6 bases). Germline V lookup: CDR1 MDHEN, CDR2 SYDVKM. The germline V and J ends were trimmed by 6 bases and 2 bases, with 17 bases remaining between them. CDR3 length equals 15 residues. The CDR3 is CASRGVRGVAYEQYF. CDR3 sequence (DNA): TGTGCCAGCAGGGGGGTCAGGGGAGTGGCCTACGAGCAGTACTTC.

CDR3 amino acids: CASSIPQGAQPQHF. CDR3 DNA: TGTGCCAGCAGTATCCCCCAGGGGGCCCAGCCCCAGCATTTT. V and J are TRBV28 and TRBJ1-5, with 8 bases aligning to TRBD1. The CDR3 extends over 14 amino acids. Trimming cost V 5 bases and J 7 bases; bases outside gene matches: 7. Looked up from germline, CDR1 is MDHEN and CDR2 is SYDVKM.

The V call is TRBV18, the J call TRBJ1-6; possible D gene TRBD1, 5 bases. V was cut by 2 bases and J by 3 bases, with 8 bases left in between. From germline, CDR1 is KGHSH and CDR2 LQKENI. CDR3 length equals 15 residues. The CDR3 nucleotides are TGTGCCAGCTCACCAGAGCAGGGCTATAATTCACCCCTCCACTTT. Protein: CASSPEQGYNSPLHF.

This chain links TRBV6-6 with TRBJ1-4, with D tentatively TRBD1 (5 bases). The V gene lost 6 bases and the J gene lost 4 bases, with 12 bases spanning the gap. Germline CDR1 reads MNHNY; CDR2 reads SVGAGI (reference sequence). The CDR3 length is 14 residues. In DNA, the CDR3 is TGTGCCAGCAGGCTGACAGCTAATAATGAAAAACTGTTTTTT. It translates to CASRLTANNEKLFF.

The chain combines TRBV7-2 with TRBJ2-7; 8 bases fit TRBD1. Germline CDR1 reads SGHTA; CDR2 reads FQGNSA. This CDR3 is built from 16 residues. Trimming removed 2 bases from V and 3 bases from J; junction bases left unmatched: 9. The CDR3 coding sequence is TGTGCCAGCAGCTTAAGGCCCCGGGACAGGCGCTACGAGCAGTACTTC. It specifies CASSLRPRDRRYEQYF. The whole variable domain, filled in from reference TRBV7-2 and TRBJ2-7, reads GAGVSQSPSNKVTEKGKDVELRCDPISGHTALYWYRQSLGQGLEFLIYFQGNSAPDKSGLPSDRFSAERTGGSVSTLTIQRTQQEDSAVYLCASSLRPRDRRYEQYFGPGTRLTVT.

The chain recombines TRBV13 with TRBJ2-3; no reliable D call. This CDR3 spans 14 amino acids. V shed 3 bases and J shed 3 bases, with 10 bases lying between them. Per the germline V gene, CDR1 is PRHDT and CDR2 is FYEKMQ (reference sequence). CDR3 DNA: TGTGCCAGCAGCTTCCGGAGTTGGACAGATACGCAGTATTTT. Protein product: CASSFRSWTDTQYF.

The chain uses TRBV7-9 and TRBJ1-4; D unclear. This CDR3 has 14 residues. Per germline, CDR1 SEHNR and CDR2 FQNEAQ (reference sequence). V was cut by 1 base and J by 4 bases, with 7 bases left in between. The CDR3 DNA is TGTGCCAGCAGCTTAGGGCACCATAATGAAAAACTGTTTTTT. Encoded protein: CASSLGHHNEKLFF.

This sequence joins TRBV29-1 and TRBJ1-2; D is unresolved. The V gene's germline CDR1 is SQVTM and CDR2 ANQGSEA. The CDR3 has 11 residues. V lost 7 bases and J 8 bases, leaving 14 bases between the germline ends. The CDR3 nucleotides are TGCAGCGGTTGGTGGAGCGGGGGCTACACCTTC. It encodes CSGWWSGGYTF.

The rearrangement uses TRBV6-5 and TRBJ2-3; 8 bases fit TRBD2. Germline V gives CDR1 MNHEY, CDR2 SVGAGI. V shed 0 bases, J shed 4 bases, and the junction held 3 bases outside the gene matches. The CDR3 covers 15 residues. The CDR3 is CASSYSAGGADTQYF. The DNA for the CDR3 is TGTGCCAGCAGTTACTCGGCGGGAGGCGCAGATACGCAGTATTTT.

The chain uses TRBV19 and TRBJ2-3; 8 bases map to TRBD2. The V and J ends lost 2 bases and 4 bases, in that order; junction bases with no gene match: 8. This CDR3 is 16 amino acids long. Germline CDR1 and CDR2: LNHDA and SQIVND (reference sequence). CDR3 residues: CASSIPAGEGADTQYF. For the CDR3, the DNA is TGTGCCAGTAGTATACCAGCGGGAGAGGGGGCAGATACGCAGTATTTT.

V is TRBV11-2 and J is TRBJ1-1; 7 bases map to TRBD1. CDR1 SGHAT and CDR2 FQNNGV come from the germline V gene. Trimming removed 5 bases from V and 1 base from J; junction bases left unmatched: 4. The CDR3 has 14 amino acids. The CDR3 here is CASSPRTGNTEAFF. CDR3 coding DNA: TGTGCCAGCAGCCCTCGGACAGGGAACACTGAAGCTTTCTTT.

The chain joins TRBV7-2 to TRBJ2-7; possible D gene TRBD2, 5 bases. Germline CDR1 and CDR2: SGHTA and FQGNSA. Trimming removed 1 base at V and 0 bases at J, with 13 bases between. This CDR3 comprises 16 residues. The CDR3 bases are TGTGCCAGCAGCTTAGGGCTAGCTAAGAGCTCCTACGAGCAGTACTTC. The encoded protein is CASSLGLAKSSYEQYF.

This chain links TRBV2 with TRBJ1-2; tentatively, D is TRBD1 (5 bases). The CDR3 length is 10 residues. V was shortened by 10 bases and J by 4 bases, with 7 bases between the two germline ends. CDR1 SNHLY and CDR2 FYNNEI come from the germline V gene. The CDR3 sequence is CATDSYGYTF. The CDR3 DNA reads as TGTGCCACCGACAGCTATGGCTACACCTTC.

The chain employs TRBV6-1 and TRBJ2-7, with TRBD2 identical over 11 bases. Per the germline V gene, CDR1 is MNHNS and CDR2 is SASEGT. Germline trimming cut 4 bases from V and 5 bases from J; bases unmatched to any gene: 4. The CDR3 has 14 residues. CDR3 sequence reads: CASSGLAGINEQYF. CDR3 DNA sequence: TGTGCCAGCAGTGGACTAGCGGGAATCAACGAGCAGTACTTC.

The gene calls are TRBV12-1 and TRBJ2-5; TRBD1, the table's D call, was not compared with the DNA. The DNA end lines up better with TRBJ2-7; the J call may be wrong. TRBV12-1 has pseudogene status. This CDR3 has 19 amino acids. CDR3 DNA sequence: TGTGCCAGCAGCCGGGGAGGCAGGGGGAGCATATCCCCTTCCTACGAGCAGTACTTC. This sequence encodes CASSRGGRGSISPSYEQYF.

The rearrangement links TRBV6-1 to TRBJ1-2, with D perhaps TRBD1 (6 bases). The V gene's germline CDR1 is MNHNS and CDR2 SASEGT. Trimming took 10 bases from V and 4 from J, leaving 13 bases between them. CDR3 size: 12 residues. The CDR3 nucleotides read TGTGCCACCGACAAAGGGGGCTATGGCTACACCTTC. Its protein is CATDKGGYGYTF.

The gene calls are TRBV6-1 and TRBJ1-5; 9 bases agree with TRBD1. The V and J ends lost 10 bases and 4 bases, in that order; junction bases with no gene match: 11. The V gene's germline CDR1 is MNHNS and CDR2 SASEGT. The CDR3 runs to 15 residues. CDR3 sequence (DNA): TGTGCCACCCGGGGACAGGGAATCCCTAATCAGCCCCAGCATTTT. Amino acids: CATRGQGIPNQPQHF.

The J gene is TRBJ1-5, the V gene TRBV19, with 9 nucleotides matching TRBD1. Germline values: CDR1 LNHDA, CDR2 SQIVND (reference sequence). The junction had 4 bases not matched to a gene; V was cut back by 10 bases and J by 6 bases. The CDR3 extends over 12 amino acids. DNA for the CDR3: TGTGCCACCGGGACAGGGAGTCAGCCCCAGCATTTT. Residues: CATGTGSQPQHF.